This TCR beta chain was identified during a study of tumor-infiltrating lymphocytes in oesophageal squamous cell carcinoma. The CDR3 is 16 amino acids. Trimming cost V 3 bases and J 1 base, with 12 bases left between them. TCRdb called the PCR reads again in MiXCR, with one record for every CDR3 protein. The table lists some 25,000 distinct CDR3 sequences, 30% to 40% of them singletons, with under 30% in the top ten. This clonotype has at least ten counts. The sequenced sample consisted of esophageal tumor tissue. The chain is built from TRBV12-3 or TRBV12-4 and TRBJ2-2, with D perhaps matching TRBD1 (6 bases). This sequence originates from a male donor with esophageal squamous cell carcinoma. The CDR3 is CASSFLGTQNTGELFF. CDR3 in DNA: TGTGCCAGCAGTTTTCTCGGGACACAGAACACCGGGGAGCTGTTTTTT.